This TCR beta chain was obtained from a study of vaccination and CD4 T cells after COVID-19. The overall study: Sampling after COVID took place at a median of around 110 days (range 35 to 161) following diagnosis. Controls had a CEFX pool, an HIV-1 Nef pool, or no peptide added.

With the Oncomine TCR Beta short-read assay, DNA from cultured CD4+ T cells was sequenced. TCRdb analysed the PCR reads with MiXCR anew, one entry per CDR3 protein. The sample carries 6,500 to 10,000 distinct CDR3 sequences, about 48% recorded once. In the case of this clonotype: The antigen remains unidentified.

Treatment indicated: roughly 11-day PBMC culture with coronavirus spike peptide pools or control peptides (ViraFEST assay). The unexposed donor gave CD4+ T cells before the COVID-19 pandemic (2011-2018). Study findings and constraints: For convalescent patients, 304 of the 307 vaccine-specific clones analyzed were classified as spike mono-reactive. The rise in median SARS-CoV-2-reactive clonotypes, from roughly 21 to 40, was not significant.

Sequencing used CD4+ T cells from blood, cultured in vitro. The clonotype was recovered from a human donor in good health.

The CDR3 is CAISNGLAGDEQFF. The CDR3 DNA reads as TGTGCCATCAGTAACGGACTAGCGGGAGATGAGCAGTTCTTC. The chain employs TRBV10-3 and TRBJ2-1; 13 bases are shared with TRBD2. Per germline, CDR1 ENHRY and CDR2 SYGVKD. J was trimmed by 8 bases and V by 5 bases; bases with no gene match: 3. There are 14 residues in the CDR3.